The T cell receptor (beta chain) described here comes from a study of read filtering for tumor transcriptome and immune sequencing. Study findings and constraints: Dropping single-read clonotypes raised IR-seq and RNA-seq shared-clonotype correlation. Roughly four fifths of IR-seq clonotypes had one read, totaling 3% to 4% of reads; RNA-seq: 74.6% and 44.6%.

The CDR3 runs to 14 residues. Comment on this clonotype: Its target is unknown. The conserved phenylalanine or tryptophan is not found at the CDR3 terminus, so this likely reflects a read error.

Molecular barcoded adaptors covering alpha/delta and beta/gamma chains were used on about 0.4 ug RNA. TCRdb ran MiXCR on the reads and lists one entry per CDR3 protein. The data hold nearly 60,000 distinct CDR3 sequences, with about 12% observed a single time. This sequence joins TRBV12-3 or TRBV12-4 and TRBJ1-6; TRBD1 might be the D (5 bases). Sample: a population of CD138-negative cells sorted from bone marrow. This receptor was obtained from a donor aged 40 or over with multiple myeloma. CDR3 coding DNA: TGTGCCGGCAGGGAGGGGCGTTATTCATCACCCCTCCACTTA. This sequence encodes CAGREGRYSSPLHL.